What follows are 16 T cell receptor beta chains derived from one specimen sequenced in a study of shared clonotypes between healthy human individuals. Data came from immunoSEQ multiplex PCR; TCRdb stores just in-frame clones and leaves some out. The sample yields approximately 2.5 million clones, 80% to 95% seen once. The sequenced material came from naive CD4+ T cells from PBMCs. The subset: CD45RA+ positively selected. The receptors derive from a man younger than 30 in good health. Some clones in this sample may be carry-over from other donors' samples.

The V gene is TRBV5-1, the J gene TRBJ2-1, with 10 bases identical to TRBD2. J was trimmed by 6 bases and V by 4 bases; bases with no gene match: 10. This CDR3 is 16 amino acids long. Germline loops: CDR1 SGHRS, CDR2 YFSETQ. This CDR3 is CASSRWGEREGNEQFF. Written as DNA, the CDR3 is TGCGCCAGCAGCCGGTGGGGTGAGCGGGAGGGCAATGAGCAGTTCTTC. Full variable domain (missing parts from reference TRBV5-1 and TRBJ2-1): KAGVTQTPRYLIKTRGQQVTLSCSPISGHRSVSWYQQTPGQGLQFLFEYFSETQRNKGNFPGRFSGRQFSNSRSEMNVSTLELGDSALYLCASSRWGEREGNEQFFGPGTRLTVL.

The V call is TRBV9, the J call TRBJ1-2, with TRBD1 as a possible D gene (5 bases). Trimming removed 5 bases at V and 3 bases at J, with 20 bases between. The CDR3 is 16 residues long. The germline V gene has CDR1 SGDLS and CDR2 YYNGEE. As DNA, the CDR3 is TGTGCCAGCAGTTTAGGCCTCGGGGCCCCCTACTATGGCTACACCTTC. Amino acids: CASSLGLGAPYYGYTF.

The rearrangement links TRBV11-3 to TRBJ2-3; a possible D gene is TRBD2 (6 bases). The CDR3 contains 14 residues. V shed 6 bases and J shed 0 bases, with 10 bases lying between them. Germline V gene sequence: CDR1 SGHNT, CDR2 YENEEA. The CDR3 region is CASSPSVSTDTQYF. Written as DNA, the CDR3 is TGTGCCAGCAGTCCTAGCGTTAGCACAGATACGCAGTATTTT. Variable domain in full (rest from reference TRBV11-3 and TRBJ2-3): EAGVVQSPRYKIIEKKQPVAFWCNPISGHNTLYWYLQNLGQGPELLIRYENEEAVDDSQLPKDRFSAERLKGVDSTLKIQPAELGDSAVYLCASSPSVSTDTQYFGPGTRLTVL.

This clone was observed once. Within the sample, other DNA sequences also encode this same CDR3. V and J are TRBV5-4 and TRBJ2-5, with 12 bases identical to TRBD2. The CDR3 spans 15 residues. Per the germline V gene, CDR1 is SGHNT and CDR2 is YYREEE (reference sequence). V dropped 1 base and J dropped 5; count of bases not matched to a gene: 3. CDR3 bases: TGTGCCAGCAGCTTGAGACTAGCGGGAGAGGAGACCCAGTACTTC. Translated: CASSLRLAGEETQYF. Full variable domain (missing parts from reference TRBV5-4 and TRBJ2-5): ETGVTQSPTHLIKTRGQQVTLRCSSQSGHNTVSWYQQALGQGPQFIFQYYREEENGRGNFPPRFSGLQFPNYSSELNVNALELDDSALYLCASSLRLAGEETQYFGPGTRLLVL.

V usage is TRBV5-1 and J usage is TRBJ1-6; possible D gene TRBD1, 6 bases. The germline V and J ends were trimmed by 0 bases and 6 bases, with 13 bases remaining between them. Germline V gene lookup returns CDR1 SGHRS and CDR2 YFSETQ. The CDR3 spans 16 residues. For the CDR3, the DNA is TGCGCCAGCAGCTTGGAACCAGGGGCGCCTAATTCACCCCTCCACTTT. Encoded protein: CASSLEPGAPNSPLHF. The whole variable domain, filled in from reference TRBV5-1 and TRBJ1-6, reads KAGVTQTPRYLIKTRGQQVTLSCSPISGHRSVSWYQQTPGQGLQFLFEYFSETQRNKGNFPGRFSGRQFSNSRSEMNVSTLELGDSALYLCASSLEPGAPNSPLHFGNGTRLTVT.

The J gene is TRBJ2-3, the V gene TRBV5-1; D possibly corresponds to TRBD1 (6 bases). Germline V gene data show CDR1 as SGHRS and CDR2 as YFSETQ. Trimming took off 3 bases at V and 2 bases at J, with 13 bases between the two ends. The CDR3 spans 15 residues. CDR3 nucleotide sequence: TGCGCCAGCAGCTCAGGACAGATCTACACAGATACGCAGTATTTT. It encodes CASSSGQIYTDTQYF. The whole variable domain, remainder taken from reference TRBV5-1 and TRBJ2-3, is KAGVTQTPRYLIKTRGQQVTLSCSPISGHRSVSWYQQTPGQGLQFLFEYFSETQRNKGNFPGRFSGRQFSNSRSEMNVSTLELGDSALYLCASSSGQIYTDTQYFGPGTRLTVL.

This clone was seen only once. The CDR3 DNA reads as TGTGCCAGCAGCCTATCACAGGGGAACTATGGCTACACCTTC. It translates to CASSLSQGNYGYTF. The chain uses TRBV7-2 and TRBJ1-2, with 7 positions matching TRBD1. The junction had 5 bases not matched to a gene; V was cut back by 5 bases and J by 2 bases. Germline V gene sequence: CDR1 SGHTA, CDR2 FQGNSA. This CDR3 contains 14 residues. Together with reference TRBV7-2 and TRBJ1-2, the CDR3 gives the full variable domain: GAGVSQSPSNKVTEKGKDVELRCDPISGHTALYWYRQSLGQGLEFLIYFQGNSAPDKSGLPSDRFSAERTGGSVSTLTIQRTQQEDSAVYLCASSLSQGNYGYTFGSGTRLTVV.

The chain links TRBV15 to TRBJ1-1; D is unclear. Trimming removed 2 bases at V and 7 bases at J, with 11 bases between. The CDR3 contains 13 residues. Germline CDR1 LNHNV, CDR2 YYDKDF (reference sequence). The CDR3 nucleotides are TGTGCCACCAGCAGACTGGCGGGGTATGAAGCTTTCTTT. Residues: CATSRLAGYEAFF.

This clone was detected once. The gene calls are TRBV18 and TRBJ1-3, with D possibly TRBD1 on 5 matching bases. The V end was cut by 1 base, the J end by 0 bases, with 10 bases between. The CDR3 has 16 amino acids. Germline CDR1 is KGHSH and CDR2 is LQKENI. CDR3 DNA: TGTGCCAGCTCACCACAGGGGTTGAGCTCTGGAAACACCATATATTTT. Translated: CASSPQGLSSGNTIYF. Full variable domain (outside the CDR3, taken from reference TRBV18 and TRBJ1-3): NAGVMQNPRHLVRRRGQEARLRCSPMKGHSHVYWYRQLPEEGLKFMVYLQKENIIDESGMPKERFSAEFPKEGPSILRIQQVVRGDSAAYFCASSPQGLSSGNTIYFGEGSWLTVV.

The rearrangement links TRBV10-3 to TRBJ2-3, with a possible D match to TRBD1 (6 bases). Germline assignment: CDR1 ENHRY and CDR2 SYGVKD. The CDR3 consists of 15 residues. Trimming cost V 6 bases and J 5 bases, with 18 bases left between them. CDR3 nucleotides: TGTGCCATCAGAGAGGGACAAAGATTGTTAGATACGCAGTATTTT. It is translated as CAIREGQRLLDTQYF.

With respect to this clone: This sample also contains other DNA sequences that code for the same CDR3. The chain recombines TRBV18 with TRBJ1-2; 7 bases map to TRBD1. V was pared by 6 bases and J by 4 bases, with 5 bases of the junction left unmatched. Germline lookup yields CDR1 KGHSH and CDR2 LQKENI. The CDR3 covers 13 residues. CDR3 sequence (DNA): TGTGCCAGCTCCCCGACAGGGACCTATGGCTACACCTTC. Amino acid sequence: CASSPTGTYGYTF.

In DNA form, the CDR3 reads TGTGCCAGCCGAATCGCCTGGGTGCTAGCGGGAGGGCCTGGCGGGGAGCTGTTTTTT. This codes for CASRIAWVLAGGPGGELFF. The chain combines TRBV2 with TRBJ2-2; TRBD2 agrees at 12 bases. The V gene end was trimmed by 8 bases and the J gene end by 7 bases; junction bases not matched to a gene: 20. The CDR3 consists of 19 residues. Germline V lookup: CDR1 SNHLY, CDR2 FYNNEI. Complete variable domain (other parts from reference TRBV2 and TRBJ2-2): EPEVTQTPSHQVTQMGQEVILRCVPISNHLYFYWYRQILGQKVEFLVSFYNNEISEKSEIFDDQFSVERPDGSNFTLKIRSTKLEDSAMYFCASRIAWVLAGGPGGELFFGEGSRLTVL.

The chain is built from TRBV7-2 and TRBJ2-1; 7 bases are a match to TRBD1. V lost 5 bases, J lost 2 bases, and 9 bases stayed unmatched. From germline, CDR1 is SGHTA and CDR2 FQGNSA. This CDR3 is 16 amino acids long. The CDR3 loop reads CASSVRTGHTYNEQFF. The CDR3 coding sequence is TGTGCCAGCAGCGTGCGGACAGGACATACCTACAATGAGCAGTTCTTC.

CDR3 loop: CASSLGTHTYEQYF. CDR3 coding DNA: TGTGCCAGCAGCTTGGGGACGCACACCTACGAGCAGTACTTC. The chain recombines TRBV7-2 with TRBJ2-7; D tentatively reads TRBD1 or TRBD2 (5 bases each). The CDR3 totals 14 residues. The V gene lost 3 bases and the J gene lost 2 bases, with 11 bases spanning the gap. Germline lookup yields CDR1 SGHTA and CDR2 FQGNSA.

The chain recombines TRBV5-8 with TRBJ1-3; 7 bases fit TRBD1. The J segment lost 2 bases and the V segment lost 4 bases, leaving 9 bases of the junction unmatched. Looked up from germline, CDR1 is SGHTS and CDR2 is YDEGEE. CDR3 length: 16 amino acids. CDR3 sequence (DNA): TGTGCCAGCAGCCCTCCGACAGGGAGGACTGGAAACACCATATATTTT. Its protein is CASSPPTGRTGNTIYF.

The sample holds one count of this clone. The V and J genes are TRBV7-6 and TRBJ2-7, with 8 positions matching TRBD1. Per germline, CDR1 SGHVS and CDR2 FNYEAQ. The CDR3 is made up of 15 amino acids. The V gene end was trimmed by 3 bases and the J gene end by 1 base; junction bases not matched to a gene: 5. The CDR3 sequence: CASSFSRDRSYEQYF. The CDR3 coding sequence is TGTGCCAGCAGCTTCAGCCGGGACAGGTCCTACGAGCAGTACTTC.